This T cell receptor beta chain was captured by sequencing in a study of early T cells in non-severe SARS-CoV-2 infection. CDR3 length equals 13 residues. Germline V lookup: CDR1 SNHLY, CDR2 FYNNEI. The V end was cut by 6 bases, the J end by 2 bases, with 10 bases between. Each CDR3 protein is one row after TCRdb ran MiXCR on the 5' RACE reads. The sample lists more than 65,000 distinct CDR3 sequences; roughly 13% were seen once. V is TRBV2 and J is TRBJ1-1; maybe TRBD1 (6 bases). The source of this sequence is an adult who was a healthcare worker with PCR-confirmed SARS-CoV-2 infection or an uninfected control (not recorded which). Specimen: whole blood. CDR3 sequence reads: CASSRQDNTEAFF. Here the CDR3 DNA reads TGTGCCAGCAGCCGACAGGACAACACTGAAGCTTTCTTT.